This T cell receptor beta chain is from a study of molecular identifiers for immune sequencing clone quantification. Whole-study results and caveats: In naive cells, clones above 20 RNA copies held under 1% of molecules, whereas in effector cells they held over 99%.

This clonotype appeared a few times. Its target is unknown. V shed 0 bases and J 6 bases; nucleotides not matched to a gene: 8. Germline values: CDR1 SQVTM, CDR2 ANQGSEA. This CDR3 is built from 14 residues. Previously described methods and listed TCR primers were employed for the bulk TCR libraries. TCRdb used MiXCR to reprocess the PCR reads, holding one entry per CDR3 protein. The sample shows thousands of distinct CDR3 sequences, around 33% of them seen only once. This chain uses TRBV29-1 with TRBJ2-7; 7 bases map to TRBD2. The receptor comes from a human donor in good health. Some libraries in this study had Jurkat cell RNA spiked in. The sample comprised naive CD8+ T cells from blood, with Jurkat cell RNA spiked in. Subset defined: FACS-sorted CD8+CD4-CCR7+CD45RA+ naive T cells. CDR3 loop: CSVEDGRGPGEQYF. CDR3 nucleotide sequence: TGCAGCGTTGAAGATGGGAGGGGTCCAGGCGAGCAGTACTTC.